This is a list of T cell receptor beta chains from one sample in a study of Tregs in tolerant kidney transplant recipients. Libraries were prepared by immunoSEQ multiplex PCR; TCRdb keeps only in-frame clonotypes and omits some of them. The table shows about 77,000 clones, with nearly 98% occurring only once. The sample in question was CD4+ T cells from blood, obtained before the transplant. The origin of the receptors is a human donor who received a combined kidney and bone marrow transplant. Both conserved end residues are part of each CDR3. The D gene is left open where the match is weak. The size entry is marked missing in some rows and otherwise reads once, few, many or a size class.

D,size,V,J,DNA,CDR3
TRBD1,once,TRBV7-2,TRBJ2-7,TGTGCCAGCAGCTCTCTCCCCGGACAGGGGGGAAACGAGCAGTACTTC,CASSSLPGQGGNEQYF
TRBD1,NA,TRBV19,TRBJ1-2,TGTGCCAGTAGTGAGCAGGACAGGGGAGCCTATGGCTACACCTTC,CASSEQDRGAYGYTF
NA,NA,TRBV7-2,TRBJ2-3,TGTGCCAGCAGAGATCCTCGGGTGCGCACAGATACGCAGTATTTT,CASRDPRVRTDTQYF
NA,NA,TRBV7-2,TRBJ2-3,TGTGCCAGCAGCTTCCGAAGCGGATTTAGCACAGATACGCAGTATTTT,CASSFRSGFSTDTQYF
TRBD2,NA,TRBV4-2,TRBJ2-5,TGTGCCAGCAGCCAATCCGAGGGCGGGGGAGGCCAAGAGACCCAGTACTTC,CASSQSEGGGGQETQYF
TRBD1,NA,TRBV5-1,TRBJ2-4,TGCGCCAGCACCCCTGACAGGGACGGAGCCAAAAACATTCAGTACTTC,CASTPDRDGAKNIQYF
NA,NA,TRBV7-2,TRBJ1-3,TGTGCCAGCAGCATTACAGGGAGCTCTGGAAACACCATATATTTT,CASSITGSSGNTIYF
TRBD2,NA,TRBV7-3,TRBJ2-5,TGTGCCAGCAGCCAGACTAGCGGGAGGCGGGAGACCCAGTACTTC,CASSQTSGRRETQYF
NA,NA,TRBV7-3,TRBJ1-2,TGTGCCAGCAGCTTAGCCCCCCGACAGGGCTACACCTTC,CASSLAPRQGYTF
NA,NA,TRBV9,TRBJ1-4,TGTGCCAGCAGCGTAGCGGGGGGGCGGGATGAAAAACTGTTTTTT,CASSVAGGRDEKLFF
NA,NA,TRBV7-2,TRBJ1-4,TGTGCCAGCAGCTTCGGGGGGCCTGAAAAACTGTTTTTT,CASSFGGPEKLFF
NA,NA,TRBV5-1,TRBJ2-3,TGCGCCAGCAGCTTGGACAGGATTGGGGATACGCAGTATTTT,CASSLDRIGDTQYF
TRBD1,NA,TRBV7-6,TRBJ2-2,TGTGCCAGCAGCTTAGAGGCAGGGGGAAGCACCGGGGAGCTGTTTTTT,CASSLEAGGSTGELFF
TRBD2,NA,TRBV7-9,TRBJ2-1,TGTGCCAGCAGCTCGGGACTAGCGGGGGGGCAAAGCTCCTACAATGAGCAGTTCTTC,CASSSGLAGGQSSYNEQFF
TRBD1,NA,TRBV7-2,TRBJ1-5,TGTGCCAGCAGCTCGGGGACAGGGTATCAGCCCCAGCATTTT,CASSSGTGYQPQHF
TRBD2,NA,TRBV2,TRBJ2-3,TGTGCCAGCAGTGCGCCCGGGACTAGCGGGGGAAAGTATTTT,CASSAPGTSGGKYF
NA,NA,TRBV19,TRBJ1-1,TGTGCCAGTAGTAGGGGGGGGATGAACACTGAAGCTTTCTTT,CASSRGGMNTEAFF